This T cell receptor (beta chain) was recorded in a study of metastatic and nonmetastatic thyroid tumors. In the study overall: It was across blood and tumor or nodule tissue from malignant and benign thyroid patients that repertoires were compared.

This CDR3 is built from 13 residues. The V end lost 6 bases, the J end lost 2 bases, and 10 bases lay between the germline ends. This clone was recorded at least ten times. TCRdb reprocessed the PCR reads via MiXCR. The data show tens of thousands of clones, roughly 15% seen once. Until they underwent thyroid surgery, no patient had received any treatment. This TCR was sampled from a male donor with papillary thyroid cancer or a benign thyroid nodule (not recorded which). Some clones in this sample may be carry-over from other donors' samples. The chain recombines TRBV12-3 or TRBV12-4 with TRBJ2-5; the D is unclear. Source material: blood. DNA for the CDR3: TGTGCCAGCAGGTTAACGCGTCAAGAGACCCAGTACTTC. Translated, it gives CASRLTRQETQYF.